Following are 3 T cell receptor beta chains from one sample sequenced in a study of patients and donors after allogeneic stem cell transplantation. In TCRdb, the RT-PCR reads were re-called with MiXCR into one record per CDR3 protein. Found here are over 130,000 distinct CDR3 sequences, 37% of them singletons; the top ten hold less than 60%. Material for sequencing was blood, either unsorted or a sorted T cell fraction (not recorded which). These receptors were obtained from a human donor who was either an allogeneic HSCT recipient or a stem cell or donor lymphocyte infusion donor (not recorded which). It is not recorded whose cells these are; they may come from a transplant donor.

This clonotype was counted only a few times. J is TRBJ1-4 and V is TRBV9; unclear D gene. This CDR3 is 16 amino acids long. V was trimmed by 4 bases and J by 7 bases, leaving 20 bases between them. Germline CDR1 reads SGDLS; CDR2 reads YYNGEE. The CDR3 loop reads CASSPTEGATIEKLFF. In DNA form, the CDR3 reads TGTGCCAGCAGCCCTACTGAGGGAGCAACGATTGAAAAACTGTTTTTT.

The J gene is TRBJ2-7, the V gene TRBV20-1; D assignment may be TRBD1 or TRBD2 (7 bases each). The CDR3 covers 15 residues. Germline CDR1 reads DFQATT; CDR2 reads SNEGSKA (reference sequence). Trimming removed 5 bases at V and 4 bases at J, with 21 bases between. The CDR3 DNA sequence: TGCAGTGCTCACCAGGGGGGGGGCGCTTTATACGAGCAGTACGTC. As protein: CSAHQGGGALYEQYV.

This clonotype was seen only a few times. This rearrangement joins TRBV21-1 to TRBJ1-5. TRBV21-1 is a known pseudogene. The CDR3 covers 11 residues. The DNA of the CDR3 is TGTGCCAGCAGCAAAGTGCGCCCCCAGCATTTT. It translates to CASSKVRPQHF.